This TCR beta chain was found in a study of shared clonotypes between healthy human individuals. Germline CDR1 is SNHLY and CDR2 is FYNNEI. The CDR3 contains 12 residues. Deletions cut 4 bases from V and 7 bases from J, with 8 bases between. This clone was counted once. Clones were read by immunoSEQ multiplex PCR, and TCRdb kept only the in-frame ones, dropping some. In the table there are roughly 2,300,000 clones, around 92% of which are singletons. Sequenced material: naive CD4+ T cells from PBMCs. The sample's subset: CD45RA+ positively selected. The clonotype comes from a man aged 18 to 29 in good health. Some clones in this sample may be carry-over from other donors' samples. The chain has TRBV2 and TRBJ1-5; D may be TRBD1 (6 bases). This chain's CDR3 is CASSAGVQPQHF. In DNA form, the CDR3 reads TGTGCCAGCAGTGCAGGGGTACAGCCCCAGCATTTT.